This section outlines one TCR beta chain sequence together with its context. Its antigen is unknown. The data stem from a study of cytomegalovirus exposure and HLA in healthy donors. General observations from the study: Previously analyzed data showed that most TCR beta V segments were productive at a frequency of about 87% or about 30%.

The CDR3 consists of 17 residues. Germline V gene lookup returns CDR1 LNHNV and CDR2 YYDKDF (reference sequence). With V trimmed by 2 bases and J by 4 bases, 11 bases remained unmatched. Both 60 Vbeta primers and 13 Jbeta primers went into the PCR. The protocol was immunoSEQ multiplex PCR, while the TCRdb copy is restricted to in-frame clones and leaves out a portion. The repertoire holds over 200,000 clones, about 85% seen once, with roughly 1.3% in the top ten. The sequenced material came from PBMCs. The clonotype was recovered from a human donor in good health. The V gene is TRBV15, the J gene TRBJ1-5, with TRBD1 matching 7 bases. CDR3 sequence reads: CATSRQTGSKENQPQHF. The CDR3, as DNA: TGTGCCACCAGCAGACAGACAGGGTCGAAAGAGAATCAGCCCCAGCATTTT. The variable domain in full, completed from reference TRBV15 and TRBJ1-5, reads DAMVIQNPRYQVTQFGKPVTLSCSQTLNHNVMYWYQQKSSQAPKLLFHYYDKDFNNEADTPDNFQSRRPNTSFCFLDIRSPGLGDTAMYLCATSRQTGSKENQPQHFGDGTRLSIL.